This T cell receptor (beta chain) was found in a study of OX40 agonist ivuxolimab in advanced cancers. The data were produced by immunoSEQ multiplex PCR, yet TCRdb's version contains in-frame clones alone and is incomplete. The data hold fewer than 45,000 clones, with about 85% observed a single time. From germline, CDR1 is LNHNV and CDR2 YYDKDF (reference sequence). Trimming removed 1 base from V and 4 bases from J, with 10 bases in between. The CDR3 loop spans 15 amino acids. This clonotype was sampled from an adult with an advanced solid tumor such as melanoma, head and neck, liver or kidney cancer. V is TRBV15 and J is TRBJ1-4; unclear D gene. The sequenced sample was CD4+ or CD8+ T cells sorted from blood, obtained in a trial of the OX40 agonist ivuxolimab. The CDR3 DNA is TGTGCCACCAGCAGAGTGGCAGCAGATAATGAAAAACTGTTTTTT. Protein sequence: CATSRVAADNEKLFF.